The 10 T cell receptor beta chains in this list originate from one sample, sequenced in a study of T-cell reconstitution after alpha-beta-depleted transplantation in children. The TCRbeta library incorporated unique molecular identifiers. TCRdb independently ran MiXCR on the PCR reads; one entry per CDR3 protein. The sample has around 440,000 distinct CDR3 sequences, more than 9% seen once. The specimen comprised PBMCs, sampled before TCRalphabeta/CD19-depleted stem cell transplant. The receptor set was obtained from a child aged 2-15 years with inherited bone marrow failure, due to receive a stem cell transplant.

Ten or more counts support this clonotype. The V and J genes are TRBV20-1 and TRBJ2-3; 8 positions agree with TRBD2. With 0 bases clipped from V and 4 bases from J, the junction kept 12 bases outside the gene matches. The germline gives CDR1 DFQATT, CDR2 SNEGSKA (reference sequence). The CDR3 totals 17 residues. The CDR3 DNA sequence: TGCAGTGCTAGAGATCAGGGCAGCGGGAGAGGGGCAGATACGCAGTATTTT. It specifies CSARDQGSGRGADTQYF.

This clonotype was detected ten times or more. V gene TRBV10-3 combines with J gene TRBJ2-7; D is possibly TRBD1 (6 bases). This CDR3 region has 14 residues. CDR1 is ENHRY and CDR2 is SYGVKD in the germline V gene. Trimming took 3 bases from V and 5 from J, leaving 14 bases between them. The CDR3 is CAISDGRGSHEQYF. CDR3 DNA sequence: TGTGCCATCAGTGATGGCAGGGGATCCCACGAGCAGTACTTC.

The sample holds many counts of this clonotype. The gene calls are TRBV20-1 and TRBJ2-7; tentative D call: TRBD1 (6 bases). Germline lookup yields CDR1 DFQATT and CDR2 SNEGSKA (reference sequence). The CDR3 contains 12 residues. The germline V and J ends were trimmed by 3 bases and 7 bases, with 13 bases remaining between them. CDR3 in DNA: TGCAGTGCTAGGGTCGGACAGCGAGAGCAGTACTTC. Translated: CSARVGQREQYF.

There are a few counts of this clonotype. The V call is TRBV20-1, the J call TRBJ2-1, with D perhaps TRBD1 (6 bases). The ends were cut back, 6 bases at V and 3 bases at J, with 12 bases in the middle. There are 13 residues in the CDR3. The germline V gene encodes CDR1 DFQATT and CDR2 SNEGSKA (reference sequence). The CDR3 region is CSATRDIYNEQFF. The CDR3 DNA reads TGCAGTGCCACTAGGGACATCTACAATGAGCAGTTCTTC.

This clonotype occurred many times. V usage is TRBV30 and J usage is TRBJ2-7; D gene unclear. Germline V gene data show CDR1 as GTSNPN and CDR2 as SVGIG (reference sequence). The V end was cut by 6 bases, the J end by 2 bases, with 11 bases between. This CDR3 has 12 amino acids. The CDR3 nucleotides are TGTGCCTGCGAGACGGATACCTACGAGCAGTACTTC. This sequence encodes CACETDTYEQYF.

This chain joins TRBV7-2 and TRBJ2-3, with TRBD2 matching 7 bases. This CDR3 is built from 16 residues. CDR1 is SGHTA and CDR2 is FQGNSA in the germline V gene. V gave up 4 bases and J gave up 4 bases; unmatched junction bases: 11. CDR3 DNA: TGTGCCAGCAGCTCATCCGGGGGGAGTGTGGCAGATACGCAGTATTTT. Protein product: CASSSSGGSVADTQYF. The full variable domain, rest sourced from reference TRBV7-2 and TRBJ2-3, is GAGVSQSPSNKVTEKGKDVELRCDPISGHTALYWYRQSLGQGLEFLIYFQGNSAPDKSGLPSDRFSAERTGGSVSTLTIQRTQQEDSAVYLCASSSSGGSVADTQYFGPGTRLTVL.

This clonotype was seen at least ten times. The chain employs TRBV19 and TRBJ2-7, with TRBD2 identical over 8 bases. Germline V gene lookup returns CDR1 LNHDA and CDR2 SQIVND (reference sequence). V trimming: 6 bases; J trimming: 0 bases; junction bases outside the gene matches: 10. This CDR3 contains 16 residues. The CDR3 nucleotides are TGTGCCAGTAGCCAGATTAAAGCGGGAGTCTCCTACGAGCAGTACTTC. As protein: CASSQIKAGVSYEQYF.

V gene TRBV27 combines with J gene TRBJ1-2, with 7 bases fitting TRBD1. Trimming removed 5 bases from V and 7 bases from J; junction bases left unmatched: 16. This CDR3 contains 16 residues. Per the germline V gene, CDR1 is MNHEY and CDR2 is SMNVEV (reference sequence). The CDR3 DNA follows: TGTGCCAGCAGTGCAGCCTCGGGACAGCTTTTATTTGGCTACACCTTC. Translation gives CASSAASGQLLFGYTF.

This clonotype was recorded many times. The gene calls are TRBV10-3 and TRBJ1-4; D may be TRBD1 (6 bases). The CDR3 totals 18 residues. CDR1 and CDR2 from the germline V gene are ENHRY and SYGVKD. Deletions cut 2 bases from V and 0 bases from J, with 16 bases between. CDR3 in amino acids: CAISETPADSSTNEKLFF. The CDR3 DNA sequence: TGTGCCATCAGTGAGACCCCCGCGGACAGCTCAACTAATGAAAAACTGTTTTTT.

This clonotype was counted many times. In DNA form, the CDR3 reads TGTGCCAGCAGTTTTCCCAGCTCCTACGAGCAGTACTTC. It translates to CASSFPSSYEQYF. This chain links TRBV7-9 with TRBJ2-7, with D unclear. The CDR3 has 13 residues. The V end lost 6 bases, the J end lost 0 bases, and 9 bases lay between the germline ends. Looked up from germline, CDR1 is SEHNR and CDR2 is FQNEAQ (reference sequence).